This entry describes one T cell receptor (beta chain). Its antigen is currently unknown. The data originate from a study of brain T cells in children with intractable seizures. Study results and caveats: Viral specificity was inferred only from CDR3 similarity; HCMV serostatus was unknown.

Time point reported: blood from clinic visit 5 months post-surgery; TSC patient then seizure free. The sequenced cases were selected for having the highest brain T cell transcript signatures. Pre-surgery treatment included at least one anti-epileptic drug. The J segment lost 10 bases and the V segment lost 2 bases, leaving 1 base of the junction unmatched. This CDR3 region has 12 residues. Looked up from germline, CDR1 is MNHEY and CDR2 is SVGAGI. Data came from immunoSEQ multiplex PCR; TCRdb stores just in-frame clones and leaves some out. The repertoire consists of about 340,000 clones, with 93% occurring once and the leading ten covering about 5.8%.

This sequence originates from a boy younger than two with tuberous sclerosis and intractable seizures. The rearrangement joins TRBV6-5 to TRBJ2-1; 8 bases are a match to TRBD2. The source was peripheral blood, collected 4 to 6 months after surgery. The CDR3 sequence: CASSYPGGEQFF. In nucleotides, the CDR3 is TGTGCCAGCAGTTACCCGGGAGGGGAGCAGTTCTTC.